This record concerns one TCR beta chain sequence. No antigen is known for it. Base qualities are not recorded, but no much larger clone differs from it by a single base. RNA was extracted with the RNeasy kit and roughly 0.5 to 1 ug was reverse transcribed using random hexamers. TCR beta CDR3 regions were amplified with the immunoSEQ multiplex PCR assay covering 54 Vbeta and 13 Jbeta segments. PCR amplification bias was corrected by using a synthetic template baseline for primer optimization and computational correction. In the paper's pipeline: Reads were annotated to V, D and J genes per IMGT and analyzed with immunoSEQ Analyzer, keeping only productive sequences. Clonality was computed as one minus Shannon entropy normalized by log2 of the number of productive unique sequences. Public and private clones were assessed among the 100 most prevalent clones of each patient and control. Clones were defined as Susac-specific when absent from the healthy and MS cohorts, from approximately 1,100 published viral clones and from other ImmuneACCESS disease sequences. TCRdb reanalyzed the raw reads on its own, using fastp at Q25 for trimming and MiXCR for clone calling, and kept in-frame beta chains. One record per CDR3 amino acid sequence lists the most common genes and DNA. The V and J calls shown here were made by TCRdb, not taken from the authors' results. For this sample the table gives about 210,000 distinct CDR3 sequences, of which about 94% were detected only once. The top ten clonotypes cover under 0.2% of the sample.

The sample is drawn from a study of CD8 T cells in Susac syndrome (dated by TCRdb to the late 2010s). Background for the entire study: Of the Susac syndrome patients who were sequenced, under 10 were in clinical remission while about six had clinically active disease. At blood withdrawal, Susac syndrome patients were therapy-naive, treated with corticosteroids (with IVIg additionally given to some), or treated with IVIg alone. The study used repertoire sequencing to test whether antigen drove CD8+ T cell activation and differentiation in Susac syndrome. What the research found in general, with its limitations: In the CD4+ T cell repertoire of Susac syndrome patients, clonal expansion was not detected. The number of individuals in the TCR sequencing and HLA analysis was acknowledged as relatively small.

Peripheral blood CD8+ and CD4+ T cells from healthy donors, Susac syndrome patients and multiple sclerosis patients were profiled using high-throughput TCR beta sequencing. Recently defined diagnostic criteria for definite or probable disease were met by the Susac syndrome patients. CD8+ TEMRA cells were enriched by FACS, while bulk CD8+ and CD4+ T cells were purified by magnetic negative isolation. Blood was collected in EDTA tubes and processed within 24 hours, with PBMCs isolated through density gradient centrifugation. PBMCs destined for TCR sequencing were cryopreserved in liquid nitrogen and later thawed in a 37 °C water bath. The sorted or isolated CD4+, CD8+ and CD8+ TEMRA cells reached a purity of at least 90%. Reading from cysteine to phenylalanine, the CDR3 counts 14 amino acids. Only the CDR3 portion is preserved as DNA: 42 bases, with reading frame beginning at the first base. CDR1 and CDR2, looked up from the germline V gene, are SGHAT and FQNNGV. V is cut by 1 base and J by 7 bases, and the space between the germline ends is 10 bases.

The material sequenced was CD4+ T cells from PBMCs. The chain links TRBV11-2 with TRBJ2-2; the D gene may be TRBD1 or TRBD2, since each aligns over 5 bases. This sequence originates from a human donor with Susac syndrome. CDR3 loop: CASSLVGTVGELFF. The DNA sequence follows: TGTGCCAGCAGCTTAGTAGGGACGGTCGGGGAGCTGTTTTTT.